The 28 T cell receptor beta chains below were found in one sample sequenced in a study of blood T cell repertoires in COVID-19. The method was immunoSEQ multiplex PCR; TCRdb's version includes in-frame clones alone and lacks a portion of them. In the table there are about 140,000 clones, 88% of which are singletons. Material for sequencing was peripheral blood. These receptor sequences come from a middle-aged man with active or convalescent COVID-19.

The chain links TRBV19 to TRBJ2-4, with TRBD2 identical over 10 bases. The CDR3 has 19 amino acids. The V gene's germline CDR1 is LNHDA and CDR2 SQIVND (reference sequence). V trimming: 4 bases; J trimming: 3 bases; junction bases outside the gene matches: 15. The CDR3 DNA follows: TGTGCCAGTAGTACTGGACTAGCGGTCTTATCCGGGGGCAAAAACATTCAGTACTTC. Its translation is CASSTGLAVLSGGKNIQYF.

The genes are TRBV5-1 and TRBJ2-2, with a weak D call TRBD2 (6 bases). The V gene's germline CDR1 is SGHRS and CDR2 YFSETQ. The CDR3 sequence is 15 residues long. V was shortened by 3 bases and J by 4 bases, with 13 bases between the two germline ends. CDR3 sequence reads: CASSWDSRGTGELFF. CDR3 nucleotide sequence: TGCGCCAGCAGCTGGGACTCCCGAGGCACCGGGGAGCTGTTTTTT.

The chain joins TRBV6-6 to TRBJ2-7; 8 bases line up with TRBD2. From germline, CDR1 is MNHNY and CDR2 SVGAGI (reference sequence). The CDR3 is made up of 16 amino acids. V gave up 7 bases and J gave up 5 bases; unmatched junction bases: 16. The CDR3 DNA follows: TGTGCCAGCACGAGGTCGGGAGGGATAATTAGCCACGAGCAGTACTTC. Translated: CASTRSGGIISHEQYF.

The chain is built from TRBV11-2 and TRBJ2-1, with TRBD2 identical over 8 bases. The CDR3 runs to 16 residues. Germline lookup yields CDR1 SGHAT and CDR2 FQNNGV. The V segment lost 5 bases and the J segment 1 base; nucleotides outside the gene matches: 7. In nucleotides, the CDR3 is TGTGCCAGCAGCACCGTAGCGGGAAGGTCCTACAATGAGCAGTTCTTC. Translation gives CASSTVAGRSYNEQFF.

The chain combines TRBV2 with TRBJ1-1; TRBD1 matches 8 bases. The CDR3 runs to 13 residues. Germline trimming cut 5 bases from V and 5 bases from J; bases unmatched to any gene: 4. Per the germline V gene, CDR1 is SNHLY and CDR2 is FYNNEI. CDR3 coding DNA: TGTGCCAGCAGTAAACAGGGGGAGACTGAAGCTTTCTTT. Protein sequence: CASSKQGETEAFF.

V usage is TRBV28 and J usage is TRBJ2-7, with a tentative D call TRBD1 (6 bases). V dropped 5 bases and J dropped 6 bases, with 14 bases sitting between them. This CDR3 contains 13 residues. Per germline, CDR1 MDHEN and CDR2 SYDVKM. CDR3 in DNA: TGTGCCAGCAGTCTCCAACAGGGCGGCGAGCAGTACTTC. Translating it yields CASSLQQGGEQYF.

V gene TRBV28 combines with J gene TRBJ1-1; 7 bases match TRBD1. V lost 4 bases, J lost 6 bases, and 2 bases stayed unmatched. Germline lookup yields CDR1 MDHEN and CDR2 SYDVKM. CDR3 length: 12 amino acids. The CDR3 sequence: CASSWGQSEAFF. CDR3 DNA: TGTGCCAGCAGTTGGGGACAGTCTGAAGCTTTCTTT.

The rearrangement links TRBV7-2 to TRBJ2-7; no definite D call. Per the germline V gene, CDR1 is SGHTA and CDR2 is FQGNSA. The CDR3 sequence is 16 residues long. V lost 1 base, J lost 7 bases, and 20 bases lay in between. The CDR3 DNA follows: TGTGCCAGCAGCTTAGATGAATACACCACCCACCAGGAGCAGTACTTC. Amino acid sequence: CASSLDEYTTHQEQYF.

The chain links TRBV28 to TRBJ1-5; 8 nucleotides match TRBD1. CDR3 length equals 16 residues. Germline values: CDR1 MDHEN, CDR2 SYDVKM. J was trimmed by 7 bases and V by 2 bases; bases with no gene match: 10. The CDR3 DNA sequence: TGTGCCAGCAGTTTAACTGGACAGGGAATGAGGCAGCCCCAGCATTTT. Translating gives CASSLTGQGMRQPQHF.

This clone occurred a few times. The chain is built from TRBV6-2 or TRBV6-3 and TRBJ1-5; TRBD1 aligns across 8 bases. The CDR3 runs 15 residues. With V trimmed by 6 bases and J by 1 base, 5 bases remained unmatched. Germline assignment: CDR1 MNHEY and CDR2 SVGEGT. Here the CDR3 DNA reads TGTGCCAGCAGCTTCAGGGGGCCGAGCAATCAGCCCCAGCATTTT. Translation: CASSFRGPSNQPQHF.

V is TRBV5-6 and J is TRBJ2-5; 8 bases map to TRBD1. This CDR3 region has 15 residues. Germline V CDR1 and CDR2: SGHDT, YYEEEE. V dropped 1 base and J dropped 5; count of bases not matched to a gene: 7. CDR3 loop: CASSLWTGFSETQYF. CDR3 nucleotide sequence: TGTGCCAGCAGCTTGTGGACAGGGTTTTCGGAGACCCAGTACTTC.

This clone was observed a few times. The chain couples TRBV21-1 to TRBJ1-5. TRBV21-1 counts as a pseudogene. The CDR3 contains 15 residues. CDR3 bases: TGTGCCAGCAGCCTAAGCGCGGGGCTGAATCAGCCCCAGCATTTT. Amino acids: CASSLSAGLNQPQHF.

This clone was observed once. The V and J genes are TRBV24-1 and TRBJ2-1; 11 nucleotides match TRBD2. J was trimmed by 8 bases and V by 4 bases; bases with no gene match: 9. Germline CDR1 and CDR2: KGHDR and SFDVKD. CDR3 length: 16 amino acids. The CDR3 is CATSDPLAGEYHEQFF. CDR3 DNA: TGTGCCACCAGTGACCCACTAGCGGGAGAATACCATGAGCAGTTCTTC.

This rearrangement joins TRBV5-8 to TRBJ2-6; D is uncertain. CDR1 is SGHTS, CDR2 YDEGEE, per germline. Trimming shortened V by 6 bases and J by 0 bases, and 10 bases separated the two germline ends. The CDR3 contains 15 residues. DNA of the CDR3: TGTGCCAGCACCCTGAGAGGCTCTGGGGCCAACGTCCTGACTTTC. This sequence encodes CASTLRGSGANVLTF.

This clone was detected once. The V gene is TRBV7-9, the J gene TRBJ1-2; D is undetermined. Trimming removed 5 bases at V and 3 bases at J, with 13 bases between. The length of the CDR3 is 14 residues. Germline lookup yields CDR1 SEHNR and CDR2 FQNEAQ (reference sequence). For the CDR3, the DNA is TGTGCCAGCAGCCCTGGAGGGCTTTACTATGGCTACACCTTC. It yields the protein CASSPGGLYYGYTF.

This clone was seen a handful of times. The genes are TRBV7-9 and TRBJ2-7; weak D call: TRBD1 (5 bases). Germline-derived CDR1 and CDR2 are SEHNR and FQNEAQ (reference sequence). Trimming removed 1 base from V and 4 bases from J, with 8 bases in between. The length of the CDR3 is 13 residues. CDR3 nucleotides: TGTGCCAGCAGCTTAGACAGGTGGTACGAGCAGTACTTC. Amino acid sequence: CASSLDRWYEQYF.

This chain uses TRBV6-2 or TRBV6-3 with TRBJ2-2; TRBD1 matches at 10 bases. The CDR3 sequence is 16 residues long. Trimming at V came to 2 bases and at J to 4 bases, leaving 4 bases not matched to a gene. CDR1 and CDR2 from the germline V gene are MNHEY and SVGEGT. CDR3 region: CASSYPRTGGTGELFF. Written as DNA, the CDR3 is TGTGCCAGCAGTTACCCCCGGACAGGGGGCACCGGGGAGCTGTTTTTT.

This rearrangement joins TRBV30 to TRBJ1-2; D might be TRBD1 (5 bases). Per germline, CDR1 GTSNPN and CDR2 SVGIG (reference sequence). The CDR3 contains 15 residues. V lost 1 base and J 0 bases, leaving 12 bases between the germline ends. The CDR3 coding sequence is TGTGCCTGGAGTGACCCCAGGGTTGCTAACTATGGCTACACCTTC. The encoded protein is CAWSDPRVANYGYTF.

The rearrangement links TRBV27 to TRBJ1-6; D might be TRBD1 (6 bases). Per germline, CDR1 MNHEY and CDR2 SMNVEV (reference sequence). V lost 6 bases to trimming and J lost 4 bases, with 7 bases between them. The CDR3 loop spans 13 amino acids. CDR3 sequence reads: CASSQGYNSPLHF. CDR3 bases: TGTGCCAGCAGCCAGGGGTATAATTCACCCCTCCACTTT.

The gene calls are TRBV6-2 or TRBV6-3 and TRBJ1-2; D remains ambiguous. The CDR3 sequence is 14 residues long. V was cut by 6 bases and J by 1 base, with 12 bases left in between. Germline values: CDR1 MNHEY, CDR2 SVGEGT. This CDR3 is CASSPPGDNYGYTF. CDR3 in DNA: TGTGCCAGCAGCCCCCCCGGAGATAACTATGGCTACACCTTC.

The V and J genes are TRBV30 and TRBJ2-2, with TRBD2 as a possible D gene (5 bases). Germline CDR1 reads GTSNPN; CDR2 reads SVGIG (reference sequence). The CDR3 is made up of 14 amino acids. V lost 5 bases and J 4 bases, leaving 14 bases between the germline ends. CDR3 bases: TGTGCCTGGGAATCTGGGGAGCGCACCGGGGAGCTGTTTTTT. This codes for CAWESGERTGELFF.

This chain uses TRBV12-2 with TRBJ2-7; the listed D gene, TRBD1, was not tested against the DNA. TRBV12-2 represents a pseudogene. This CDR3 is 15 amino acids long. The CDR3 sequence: CASRPGTGGAYEQYF. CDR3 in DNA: TGTGCAAGTCGCCCTGGGACAGGGGGCGCTTACGAGCAGTACTTC.

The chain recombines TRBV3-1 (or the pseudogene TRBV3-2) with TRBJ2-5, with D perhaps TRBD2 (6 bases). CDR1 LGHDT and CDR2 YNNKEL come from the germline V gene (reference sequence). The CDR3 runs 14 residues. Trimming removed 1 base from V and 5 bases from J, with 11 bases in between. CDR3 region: CASSQVRGRETQYF. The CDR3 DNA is TGTGCCAGCAGCCAAGTGAGAGGGAGGGAGACCCAGTACTTC.

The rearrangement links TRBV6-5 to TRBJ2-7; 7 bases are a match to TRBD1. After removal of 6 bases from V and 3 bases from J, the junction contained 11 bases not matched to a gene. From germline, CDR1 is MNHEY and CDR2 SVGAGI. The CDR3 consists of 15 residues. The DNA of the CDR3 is TGTGCCAGCAGACTCACAGGGGTTCCCCTCTACGAGCAGTACTTC. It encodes CASRLTGVPLYEQYF.

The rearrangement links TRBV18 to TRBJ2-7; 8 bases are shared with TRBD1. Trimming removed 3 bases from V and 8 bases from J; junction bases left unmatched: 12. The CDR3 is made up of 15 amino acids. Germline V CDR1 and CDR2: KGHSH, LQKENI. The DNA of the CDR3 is TGTGCCAGCTCACCCCGAGGACAGGGAGGCGTCAAGCAGTACTTC. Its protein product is CASSPRGQGGVKQYF.

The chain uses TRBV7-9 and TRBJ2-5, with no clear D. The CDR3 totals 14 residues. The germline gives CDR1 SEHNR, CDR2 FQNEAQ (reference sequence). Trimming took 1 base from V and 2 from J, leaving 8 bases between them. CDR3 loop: CASSLEQTQETQYF. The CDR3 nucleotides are TGTGCCAGCAGCTTAGAACAGACACAAGAGACCCAGTACTTC.

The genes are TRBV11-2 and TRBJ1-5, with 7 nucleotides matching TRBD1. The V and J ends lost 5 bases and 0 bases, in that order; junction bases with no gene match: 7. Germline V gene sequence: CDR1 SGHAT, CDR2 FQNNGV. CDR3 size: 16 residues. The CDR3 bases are TGTGCCAGCAGCCCGGGACAGACTATTAGCAATCAGCCCCAGCATTTT. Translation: CASSPGQTISNQPQHF.

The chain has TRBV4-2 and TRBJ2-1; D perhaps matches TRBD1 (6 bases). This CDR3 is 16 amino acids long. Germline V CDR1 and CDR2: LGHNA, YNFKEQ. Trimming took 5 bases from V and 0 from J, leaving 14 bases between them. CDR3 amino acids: CASSVRQAYSYNEQFF. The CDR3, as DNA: TGTGCCAGCAGCGTGCGACAGGCCTACTCCTACAATGAGCAGTTCTTC.